These 24 T cell receptor beta chains originate from one sample sequenced in a study of blood T cell repertoires in COVID-19. The method was immunoSEQ multiplex PCR; TCRdb's version includes in-frame clones alone and lacks a portion of them. The table has approximately 150,000 clones, around nine tenths seen once. The sequencing sample was made of peripheral blood. The receptors stem from a human donor in a cohort sampled during active COVID-19.

The genes are TRBV18 and TRBJ2-2; no reliable D call. CDR3 length: 11 residues. The V gene's germline CDR1 is KGHSH and CDR2 LQKENI. V lost 6 bases to trimming and J lost 4 bases, with 3 bases between them. CDR3 DNA sequence: TGTGCCAGCTCCTCCACCGGGGAGCTGTTTTTT. Translating it yields CASSSTGELFF.

The genes are TRBV5-5 and TRBJ2-7, with TRBD1 as a possible D gene (5 bases). In germline, CDR1 is SGHKS, CDR2 YYEKEE (reference sequence). The CDR3 runs to 15 residues. V shed 0 bases and J shed 7 bases, with 17 bases lying between them. The CDR3 spells CASSLVWQGRDEQYF. CDR3 in DNA: TGTGCCAGCAGCTTGGTCTGGCAGGGAAGGGATGAGCAGTACTTC.

This rearrangement joins TRBV18 to TRBJ1-2; weak D call: TRBD1 (6 bases). Trimming cost V 5 bases and J 2 bases, with 12 bases left between them. The germline V gene has CDR1 KGHSH and CDR2 LQKENI. This CDR3 spans 14 amino acids. DNA for the CDR3: TGTGCCAGCTCAGGGGGACATCTAAACTATGGCTACACCTTC. This gives the protein CASSGGHLNYGYTF.

This rearrangement joins TRBV9 to TRBJ2-5; TRBD2 matches at 11 bases. Germline V gene data show CDR1 as SGDLS and CDR2 as YYNGEE. The CDR3 is 16 residues long. Trimming at V came to 3 bases and at J to 4 bases, leaving 8 bases not matched to a gene. DNA of the CDR3: TGTGCCAGCAGCGCACCGGGACTAGCGGCTATAGAGACCCAGTACTTC. Protein product: CASSAPGLAAIETQYF.

The chain joins TRBV7-8 to TRBJ2-1; D is possibly TRBD2 (5 bases). There are 14 residues in the CDR3. Germline CDR1 and CDR2: SGHVS and FQNEAQ. V gave up 2 bases and J gave up 8 bases, with 13 bases separating them. For the CDR3, the DNA is TGTGCCAGCAGCTTAAACTTCGGGCGGGATGAGCAGTTCTTC. This encodes CASSLNFGRDEQFF.

The V gene is TRBV7-5, the J gene TRBJ1-5; the listed D gene, TRBD1, was not tested against the DNA. TRBV7-5 represents a pseudogene. The CDR3 has 19 amino acids. CDR3 in amino acids: CVRGFNVGGGVFGNQPQHF. CDR3 nucleotide sequence: TGTGTCAGAGGGTTTAATGTAGGAGGGGGCGTTTTTGGGAATCAGCCCCAGCATTTT.

This rearrangement joins TRBV15 to TRBJ1-1; D remains ambiguous. In germline, CDR1 is LNHNV, CDR2 YYDKDF (reference sequence). The V gene lost 0 bases and the J gene lost 11 bases, with 13 bases spanning the gap. This CDR3 has 13 residues. CDR3: CATSRDPGERAFF. CDR3 coding DNA: TGTGCCACCAGCAGAGATCCGGGTGAACGGGCTTTCTTT.

The V gene is TRBV19, the J gene TRBJ1-1; tentative D call: TRBD1 (5 bases). There are 11 residues in the CDR3. Germline values: CDR1 LNHDA, CDR2 SQIVND (reference sequence). Trimming shortened V by 6 bases and J by 7 bases, and 9 bases separated the two germline ends. CDR3 nucleotide sequence: TGTGCCAGTAGACTGACAGATGAAGCTTTCTTT. Its protein product is CASRLTDEAFF. The complete variable domain, with remaining parts taken from reference TRBV19 and TRBJ1-1, reads DGGITQSPKYLFRKEGQNVTLSCEQNLNHDAMYWYRQDPGQGLRLIYYSQIVNDFQKGDIAEGYSVSREKKESFPLTVTSAQKNPTAFYLCASRLTDEAFFGQGTRLTVV.

In its sample, this clone was seen a few times. V and J are TRBV30 and TRBJ1-1; D is unclear. There are 13 residues in the CDR3. The germline V gene has CDR1 GTSNPN and CDR2 SVGIG (reference sequence). V lost 3 bases to trimming and J lost 4 bases, with 12 bases between them. This chain's CDR3 is CAWRVEGLTEAFF. CDR3 DNA: TGTGCCTGGAGGGTCGAGGGTCTCACTGAAGCTTTCTTT.

The chain carries TRBV5-1 and TRBJ2-3; 7 bases line up with TRBD2. Germline loops: CDR1 SGHRS, CDR2 YFSETQ. The CDR3 contains 15 residues. J lost 5 bases, V lost 0 bases, and 6 bases had no gene match. CDR3 in DNA: TGCGCCAGCAGCTTGGGGGAGGGACGGCGAGATACGCAGTATTTT. This codes for CASSLGEGRRDTQYF.

This chain links TRBV28 with TRBJ1-1; D is ambiguous. Trimming removed 4 bases at V and 2 bases at J, with 5 bases between. From germline, CDR1 is MDHEN and CDR2 SYDVKM. The CDR3 covers 12 residues. For the CDR3, the DNA is TGTGCCAGCAGTTCCTATAACACTGAAGCTTTCTTT. Amino acids: CASSSYNTEAFF.

This chain links TRBV19 with TRBJ1-6; D might be TRBD1 (6 bases). The CDR3 extends over 17 amino acids. Per the germline V gene, CDR1 is LNHDA and CDR2 is SQIVND (reference sequence). V lost 6 bases to trimming and J lost 3 bases, with 18 bases between them. CDR3 in amino acids: CASRPTGSGGYNSPLHF. As DNA, the CDR3 is TGTGCCAGTAGGCCGACAGGTTCGGGGGGCTATAATTCACCCCTCCACTTT. The full variable domain, completed using reference TRBV19 and TRBJ1-6, is DGGITQSPKYLFRKEGQNVTLSCEQNLNHDAMYWYRQDPGQGLRLIYYSQIVNDFQKGDIAEGYSVSREKKESFPLTVTSAQKNPTAFYLCASRPTGSGGYNSPLHFGNGTRLTVT.

V usage is TRBV9 and J usage is TRBJ1-4; 9 bases align to TRBD1. CDR1 and CDR2 from the germline V gene are SGDLS and YYNGEE. V lost 2 bases to trimming and J lost 5 bases; unmatched junction nucleotides: 1. This CDR3 is built from 14 residues. CDR3 in DNA: TGTGCCAGCAGCGTGGGGACAGGGAATGAAAAACTGTTTTTT. This gives the protein CASSVGTGNEKLFF.

At least ten counts were recorded for this clone. V and J are TRBV19 and TRBJ2-5, with 11 bases that match TRBD1. Looked up from germline, CDR1 is LNHDA and CDR2 is SQIVND (reference sequence). The V segment lost 4 bases and the J segment 5 bases; nucleotides outside the gene matches: 9. The CDR3 length is 16 residues. The CDR3 reads CASSNPRTGGAETQYF. CDR3 nucleotide sequence: TGTGCCAGTAGTAATCCCAGGACAGGGGGCGCGGAGACCCAGTACTTC.

This clone was counted only a few times. CDR3 coding DNA: TGTGCCAGCAGTACCCCAGAGGGGACAGCGAACACCGGGGAGCTGTTTTTT. The encoded protein is CASSTPEGTANTGELFF. V is TRBV9 and J is TRBJ2-2, with 7 bases lining up with TRBD1. CDR1 and CDR2 (germline): SGDLS, YYNGEE. The CDR3 consists of 17 residues. Trimming removed 5 bases from V and 0 bases from J; junction bases left unmatched: 10. Variable domain in full (rest from reference TRBV9 and TRBJ2-2): DSGVTQTPKHLITATGQRVTLRCSPRSGDLSVYWYQQSLDQGLQFLIQYYNGEERAKGNILERFSAQQFPDLHSELNLSSLELGDSALYFCASSTPEGTANTGELFFGEGSRLTVL.

This clone was found once. The chain combines TRBV7-2 with TRBJ2-1, with 12 positions matching TRBD2. The CDR3 runs to 16 residues. J gave up 8 bases and V 3 bases, and 8 bases lay outside the gene matches. Germline CDR1 reads SGHTA; CDR2 reads FQGNSA. This chain's CDR3 is CASSFGLAGGVDEQFF. The CDR3 DNA follows: TGTGCCAGCAGCTTCGGGCTAGCGGGAGGGGTGGATGAGCAGTTCTTC.

As DNA, the CDR3 is TGCGCCAGCAGCCTGGACAGGGGGCTAACCTACGAGCAGTACTTC. This encodes CASSLDRGLTYEQYF. This rearrangement joins TRBV5-1 to TRBJ2-5; 11 nucleotides align to TRBD1. The assigned J gene may be wrong: the sequence end matches TRBJ2-7 better. Germline V gene data show CDR1 as SGHRS and CDR2 as YFSETQ. The CDR3 totals 15 residues.

CDR3 coding DNA: TGCAGTGCTAGTAAACTAGCGGCTAGCACAGATACGCAGTATTTT. Encoded protein: CSASKLAASTDTQYF. The genes are TRBV20-1 and TRBJ2-3, with TRBD2 matching over 8 bases. The V and J ends lost 3 bases and 0 bases, in that order; junction bases with no gene match: 5. This CDR3 region has 15 residues. CDR1 DFQATT and CDR2 SNEGSKA come from the germline V gene (reference sequence).

This chain connects TRBV7-2 to TRBJ2-7, with a weak D call TRBD2 (5 bases). The CDR3 is 15 amino acids. The V and J ends lost 4 bases and 1 base respectively, with 14 bases between them. The germline V gene encodes CDR1 SGHTA and CDR2 FQGNSA. The CDR3 DNA reads as TGTGCCAGCAGCTCGGAGGCGGGTAGGTCCTACGAGCAGTACTTC. Protein product: CASSSEAGRSYEQYF.

The rearrangement joins TRBV3-1 (or the pseudogene TRBV3-2) to TRBJ1-4; the D gene is possibly TRBD1 (5 bases). CDR3 length equals 15 residues. Trimming cost V 0 bases and J 7 bases, with 12 bases left between them. Germline loops: CDR1 LGHDT, CDR2 YNNKEL (reference sequence). This CDR3 reads CASSQDRRVGEKLFF. The CDR3 DNA follows: TGTGCCAGCAGCCAAGATCGCAGGGTGGGTGAAAAACTGTTTTTT.

The V call is TRBV25-1, the J call TRBJ1-1; 9 bases agree with TRBD1. Germline V CDR1 and CDR2: MGHDK, SYGVNS. V lost 5 bases to trimming and J lost 4 bases; unmatched junction nucleotides: 2. The CDR3 runs to 13 residues. The CDR3 sequence is CASSSTGGTEAFF. In DNA, the CDR3 is TGTGCCAGCAGTTCGACAGGGGGCACTGAAGCTTTCTTT.

The rearrangement links TRBV7-9 to TRBJ1-5; D is ambiguous. Germline values: CDR1 SEHNR, CDR2 FQNEAQ (reference sequence). The CDR3 covers 14 residues. V was shortened by 5 bases and J by 4 bases, with 12 bases between the two germline ends. CDR3 nucleotide sequence: TGTGCCAGCAGCCAGCGCGGGGAGAATCAGCCCCAGCATTTT. It translates to CASSQRGENQPQHF.

The chain links TRBV14 to TRBJ1-2; D perhaps matches TRBD1 (5 bases). The CDR3 loop spans 13 amino acids. V was clipped by 2 bases and J by 7 bases, with 11 bases between them. Germline loops: CDR1 SGHDN, CDR2 FVKESK. This CDR3 reads CASSQTRAGGYTF. The DNA of the CDR3 is TGTGCCAGCAGCCAAACCAGGGCAGGTGGCTACACCTTC.

This clone showed up just a few times. V is TRBV19 and J is TRBJ1-1, with a weak D call TRBD1 (5 bases). The CDR3 extends over 13 amino acids. Germline lookup yields CDR1 LNHDA and CDR2 SQIVND (reference sequence). The V end was cut by 3 bases, the J end by 3 bases, with 8 bases between. Here the CDR3 reads CASSIRAYTEAFF. The CDR3 DNA reads TGTGCCAGTAGTATCAGGGCCTACACTGAAGCTTTCTTT.